These 29 T cell receptor beta chains were sequenced from one sample in a study of T cell clonotyping in hematopoietic cell transplantation. Clones were sequenced by immunoSEQ multiplex PCR, and TCRdb holds only the in-frame ones, with some missing. The repertoire has approximately 22,000 clones, about 90% of them found once; the top ten carry roughly 3.5%. The time point here: recipient sample about 28 days before transplant, after cytoreduction. The source was peripheral blood mononuclear cells, collected before stem cell transplant. The receptor source for this set is a man between 18 and 35 years old with biphenotypic leukemia. Some clones in this sample may be carry-over from other donors' samples.

The chain uses TRBV15 and TRBJ2-6; no clear D. From germline, CDR1 is LNHNV and CDR2 YYDKDF (reference sequence). V lost 3 bases and J 0 bases, leaving 6 bases between the germline ends. The CDR3 runs 15 residues. Here the CDR3 DNA reads TGTGCCACCAGCAGTGGGGTCTCTGGGGCCAACGTCCTGACTTTC. This codes for CATSSGVSGANVLTF.

This chain connects TRBV10-1 to TRBJ1-3; D not certain. The CDR3 runs 14 residues. Germline V lookup: CDR1 WNHNN, CDR2 SYGVQD (reference sequence). V lost 4 bases and J 2 bases, leaving 9 bases between the germline ends. CDR3 in amino acids: CASSAGLAGNTIYF. Written as DNA, the CDR3 is TGCGCCAGCAGTGCCGGTCTGGCTGGAAACACCATATATTTT.

The V and J genes are TRBV6-6 and TRBJ2-2, with unresolved D. V dropped 3 bases and J dropped 2 bases, with 10 bases sitting between them. The CDR3 runs to 15 residues. CDR1 and CDR2 (germline): MNHNY, SVGAGI (reference sequence). The DNA of the CDR3 is TGTGCCAGCAGTTATGTCGTCTTAAACACCGGGGAGCTGTTTTTT. This translates into CASSYVVLNTGELFF.

V and J are TRBV6-5 and TRBJ1-1; 9 bases match TRBD1. This CDR3 contains 15 residues. The trim removed 2 bases at V and 5 bases at J, leaving 6 bases unmatched. Germline loops: CDR1 MNHEY, CDR2 SVGAGI. The CDR3 sequence: CASSYLTGGYTEAFF. The CDR3, as DNA: TGTGCCAGCAGTTACCTCACAGGGGGCTATACTGAAGCTTTCTTT.

The table lists this clone with a count of one. The chain combines TRBV4-3 with TRBJ2-3; D possibly corresponds to TRBD1 (6 bases). CDR1 LGHNA and CDR2 YSLEER come from the germline V gene. Trimming pared 4 bases from V and 3 bases from J, leaving 11 bases between. The CDR3 runs 14 residues. The DNA of the CDR3 is TGCGCCAGCAGCCTCCAACAGGGAACAGATACGCAGTATTTT. This gives the protein CASSLQQGTDTQYF.

The genes are TRBV30 and TRBJ2-7; 13 bases fit TRBD2. The CDR3 extends over 16 amino acids. Germline V gene sequence: CDR1 GTSNPN, CDR2 SVGIG (reference sequence). V trimming: 0 bases; J trimming: 7 bases; junction bases outside the gene matches: 9. Here the CDR3 DNA reads TGTGCCTGGAGTGTATCCCGGACTAGCGGGAGTGAAGAGCAGTACTTC. This sequence encodes CAWSVSRTSGSEEQYF.

This clone was observed a few times. The J gene is TRBJ1-2, the V gene TRBV6-1; D not certain. There are 15 residues in the CDR3. Germline lookup yields CDR1 MNHNS and CDR2 SASEGT. Trimming took 7 bases from V and 3 from J, leaving 18 bases between them. The CDR3 sequence is CASTTTLMEDYGYTF. The CDR3 nucleotides are TGTGCCAGCACGACCACCCTAATGGAAGACTATGGCTACACCTTC.

This clone was counted a few times. Relative to the germline gene, one junction end is altered; a read error may explain this. The rearrangement links TRBV7-7 to TRBJ2-2, with D possibly TRBD2 on 5 matching bases. Germline V CDR1 and CDR2: SSHAT, FNYEAQ (reference sequence). The CDR3 is 15 residues long. In DNA form, the CDR3 reads TGTGCTAGCAGCTCCTATAGCGAGAGAAGCGGGGAGCTGTTTTTT. Encoded protein: CASSSYSERSGELFF.

This clone was seen just once. The J gene is TRBJ2-7, the V gene TRBV7-3; 10 nucleotides line up with TRBD2. V was clipped by 2 bases and J by 5 bases; unmatched bases: 3. The CDR3 contains 14 residues. From germline, CDR1 is SGHTA and CDR2 FQGTGA. This CDR3 is CASSLLAGEDEQYF. The CDR3 DNA reads as TGTGCCAGCAGCTTACTAGCGGGAGAGGACGAGCAGTACTTC.

The genes are TRBV7-9 and TRBJ1-2, with D perhaps matching TRBD1 (6 bases). The CDR3 has 15 amino acids. The V end was cut by 5 bases, the J end by 4 bases, with 17 bases between. Germline V gene sequence: CDR1 SEHNR, CDR2 FQNEAQ (reference sequence). CDR3 protein: CASSKTEGGSYGYTF. The CDR3 DNA reads as TGTGCCAGCAGCAAGACGGAGGGGGGATCCTATGGCTACACCTTC.

The chain joins TRBV6-1 to TRBJ2-7; TRBD1 agrees at 8 bases. The V gene's germline CDR1 is MNHNS and CDR2 SASEGT. The CDR3 contains 13 residues. V lost 4 bases, J lost 4 bases, and 3 bases stayed unmatched. CDR3 region: CASSADRAYEQYF. In DNA, the CDR3 is TGTGCCAGCAGTGCGGACAGGGCGTACGAGCAGTACTTC.

V and J are TRBV30 and TRBJ2-7; D might be TRBD1 (6 bases). Germline V lookup: CDR1 GTSNPN, CDR2 SVGIG (reference sequence). The germline V and J ends were trimmed by 3 bases and 6 bases, with 24 bases remaining between them. The length of the CDR3 is 16 residues. The CDR3 region has the DNA TGTGCCTGGAGCCCCGTCGAGACAGGTTTGTTCTCCGAGCAGTACTTC. Residues: CAWSPVETGLFSEQYF.

This clone was recorded a few times. The chain employs TRBV5-1 and TRBJ1-3; D not certain. Germline values: CDR1 SGHRS, CDR2 YFSETQ. Trimming left V 0 bases short and J 0 bases short, with 10 bases between. The CDR3 spans 16 residues. The CDR3 bases are TGCGCCAGCAGCTTGGCGGGGTTTAGCTCTGGAAACACCATATATTTT. Protein product: CASSLAGFSSGNTIYF.

The J gene is TRBJ1-2, the V gene TRBV29-1, with D uncertain. The CDR3 loop spans 13 amino acids. V lost 3 bases and J lost 5, with 13 bases in between. The germline V gene has CDR1 SQVTM and CDR2 ANQGSEA. DNA for the CDR3: TGCAGCGTTGATCCGGGAGGCTCATATGGCTACACCTTC. This translates into CSVDPGGSYGYTF.

The chain combines TRBV6-5 with TRBJ1-3; tentatively, D is TRBD1 (6 bases). The CDR3 extends over 15 amino acids. Looked up from germline, CDR1 is MNHEY and CDR2 is SVGAGI. The ends were cut back, 6 bases at V and 0 bases at J, with 12 bases in the middle. CDR3 in DNA: TGTGCCAGCAGCCTCAGGGGAGGCTCTGGAAACACCATATATTTT. The encoded protein is CASSLRGGSGNTIYF.

This sequence joins TRBV7-9 and TRBJ2-1; tentative D call: TRBD2 (5 bases). The CDR3 has 12 amino acids. Germline CDR1 SEHNR, CDR2 FQNEAQ (reference sequence). Trimming pared 1 base from V and 10 bases from J, leaving 8 bases between. CDR3 DNA: TGTGCCAGCAGCTTAGTCGGCGGGGAGCAGTTCTTC. It translates to CASSLVGGEQFF.

This chain uses TRBV5-1 with TRBJ1-5; D possibly corresponds to TRBD1 (5 bases). This CDR3 has 14 amino acids. Germline assignment: CDR1 SGHRS and CDR2 YFSETQ. Trimming left V 4 bases short and J 4 bases short, with 12 bases between. CDR3 in DNA: TGCGCCAGCAGCCAAGACAGTGCGAATCAGCCCCAGCATTTT. Amino acids: CASSQDSANQPQHF.

This clone was counted a single time. This chain's CDR3 is CASSSWRQPGYTF. In DNA form, the CDR3 reads TGCGCCAGCAGCTCCTGGAGACAGCCTGGCTACACCTTC. The V call is TRBV4-1, the J call TRBJ1-2; perhaps TRBD1 as D (5 bases). Germline V gene lookup returns CDR1 MGHRA and CDR2 YSYEKL. This CDR3 has 13 residues. Trimming cost V 5 bases and J 7 bases, with 14 bases left between them.

This clone was picked up a small number of times. The V and J genes are TRBV5-1 and TRBJ1-4; D gene ambiguous. The CDR3 consists of 13 residues. Per germline, CDR1 SGHRS and CDR2 YFSETQ. V was cut by 0 bases and J by 3 bases, with 3 bases left in between. The CDR3 loop is CASSLAANEKLFF. CDR3 DNA: TGCGCCAGCAGCTTGGCGGCTAATGAAAAACTGTTTTTT.

This chain connects TRBV11-2 to TRBJ1-2; D gene ambiguous. The germline V and J ends were trimmed by 2 bases and 2 bases, with 12 bases remaining between them. This CDR3 spans 15 amino acids. CDR1 and CDR2 (germline): SGHAT, FQNNGV. The CDR3 region is CASSLRVDGNYGYTF. CDR3 nucleotide sequence: TGTGCCAGCAGCTTACGGGTGGACGGGAACTATGGCTACACCTTC. The full variable domain, rest sourced from reference TRBV11-2 and TRBJ1-2, is EAGVAQSPRYKIIEKRQSVAFWCNPISGHATLYWYQQILGQGPKLLIQFQNNGVVDDSQLPKDRFSAERLKGVDSTLKIQPAKLEDSAVYLCASSLRVDGNYGYTFGSGTRLTVV.

This chain links TRBV13 with TRBJ2-2, with D maybe TRBD2 (5 bases). V was cut by 5 bases and J by 1 base, with 8 bases left in between. Germline assignment: CDR1 PRHDT and CDR2 FYEKMQ (reference sequence). This CDR3 is 14 amino acids long. The CDR3 loop reads CASSRGGNTGELFF. CDR3 sequence (DNA): TGTGCCAGCAGCCGGGGTGGGAACACCGGGGAGCTGTTTTTT.

V and J are TRBV29-1 and TRBJ2-1; D remains ambiguous. Looked up from germline, CDR1 is SQVTM and CDR2 is ANQGSEA. Deletions cut 4 bases from V and 1 base from J, with 8 bases between. The CDR3 runs 13 residues. CDR3 DNA sequence: TGCAGCGTTGTGGGAATGTCCTACAATGAGCAGTTCTTC. The encoded protein is CSVVGMSYNEQFF.

CDR3 DNA: TGTGCCATCAGCCAGGGACTAGCGGGAGGGGACGTAAGGAATGAGCAGTTCTTC. Residues: CAISQGLAGGDVRNEQFF. The rearrangement links TRBV10-3 to TRBJ2-1, with 16 bases that match TRBD2. J lost 7 bases, V lost 6 bases, and 12 bases had no gene match. The CDR3 extends over 18 amino acids. In germline, CDR1 is ENHRY, CDR2 SYGVKD.

V and J are TRBV5-6 and TRBJ2-5, with a weak D call TRBD2 (6 bases). The CDR3 is made up of 11 amino acids. The V end lost 4 bases, the J end lost 5 bases, and 6 bases lay between the germline ends. Per germline, CDR1 SGHDT and CDR2 YYEEEE. CDR3 sequence: CASSRGETQYF. The CDR3 bases are TGTGCCAGCAGCCGGGGGGAGACCCAGTACTTC.

The chain employs TRBV30 and TRBJ1-2; the D gene is possibly TRBD1 (6 bases). The CDR3 length is 14 residues. Trimming took 0 bases from V and 3 from J, leaving 11 bases between them. CDR1 and CDR2 (germline): GTSNPN, SVGIG (reference sequence). CDR3 region: CAWSVGGLDYGYTF. CDR3 coding DNA: TGTGCCTGGAGTGTAGGGGGGCTAGACTATGGCTACACCTTC.

The J gene is TRBJ2-7, the V gene TRBV10-3; 9 bases are a match to TRBD1. Trimming cost V 6 bases and J 4 bases; bases outside gene matches: 7. The length of the CDR3 is 14 residues. Germline CDR1 reads ENHRY; CDR2 reads SYGVKD. CDR3 DNA: TGTGCCATCAGAACGGACAGGGGAAGATACGAGCAGTACTTC. Translating gives CAIRTDRGRYEQYF.

The chain combines TRBV5-1 with TRBJ2-2; D may match TRBD1 or TRBD2 (5 bases each). Germline values: CDR1 SGHRS, CDR2 YFSETQ. With 5 bases removed from V and 4 bases from J, the gap between germline ends came to 9 bases. CDR3 length: 13 residues. The CDR3, as DNA: TGCGCCAGCAGAATGGGGACCACCGGGGAGCTGTTTTTT. Its protein is CASRMGTTGELFF.

This sequence joins TRBV4-3 and TRBJ2-3, with D possibly TRBD2 on 5 matching bases. The CDR3 loop spans 18 amino acids. Germline CDR1 LGHNA, CDR2 YSLEER. Trimming took off 0 bases at V and 2 bases at J, with 18 bases between the two ends. The CDR3 DNA reads TGCGCCAGCAGCCAAGATCGTAACGGGAACCCCTACACAGATACGCAGTATTTT. Its translation is CASSQDRNGNPYTDTQYF.

The rearrangement joins TRBV25-1 to TRBJ2-3, with 9 nucleotides matching TRBD2. V lost 5 bases, J lost 5 bases, and 5 bases stayed unmatched. CDR3 length: 14 amino acids. Germline V gene data show CDR1 as MGHDK and CDR2 as SYGVNS. CDR3 region: CASSKAGGRDTQYF. The DNA for the CDR3 is TGTGCCAGCAGTAAGGCGGGGGGGCGAGATACGCAGTATTTT.